The next 25 T cell receptor beta chains were all read from a single sample in a study of OX40 agonist ivuxolimab in advanced cancers. Sequenced by immunoSEQ multiplex PCR; TCRdb stores in-frame clones only, minus some. The sample holds about 77,000 clones, under 90% seen once. Specimen: CD4+ or CD8+ T cells sorted from blood, collected in a trial of the OX40 agonist ivuxolimab. The receptors come from an adult with an advanced solid tumor such as melanoma, head and neck, liver or kidney cancer.

The chain uses TRBV19 and TRBJ1-2; 7 bases match TRBD1. V lost 3 bases, J lost 6 bases, and 7 bases stayed unmatched. Germline CDR1 reads LNHDA; CDR2 reads SQIVND (reference sequence). This CDR3 is 14 amino acids long. CDR3 in amino acids: CASSIVQGVHGYTF. DNA for the CDR3: TGTGCCAGTAGTATCGTCCAGGGGGTGCATGGCTACACCTTC.

The gene calls are TRBV5-1 and TRBJ1-1; no firm D call. Germline-derived CDR1 and CDR2 are SGHRS and YFSETQ. This CDR3 contains 14 residues. Trimming removed 4 bases at V and 2 bases at J, with 12 bases between. CDR3 sequence reads: CASSGQSSNTEAFF. CDR3 DNA: TGCGCCAGCAGCGGGCAGAGTAGTAACACTGAAGCTTTCTTT.

The V and J genes are TRBV30 and TRBJ2-3, with a weak D call TRBD2 (5 bases). Germline CDR1 is GTSNPN and CDR2 is SVGIG (reference sequence). This CDR3 contains 13 residues. The germline V and J ends were trimmed by 4 bases and 2 bases, with 10 bases remaining between them. CDR3 amino acids: CAWTTGYTDTQYF. The CDR3, as DNA: TGTGCCTGGACGACGGGGTACACAGATACGCAGTATTTT.

Here the CDR3 DNA reads TGTGCCAGCAGCTTATTGGGGACAGGGAATTTCTATGGCTACACCTTC. It specifies CASSLLGTGNFYGYTF. The genes are TRBV11-3 and TRBJ1-2, with TRBD1 matching 9 bases. CDR3 length: 16 residues. CDR1 is SGHNT and CDR2 is YENEEA in the germline V gene. V lost 2 bases, J lost 4 bases, and 8 bases stayed unmatched.

The chain recombines TRBV27 with TRBJ1-2; D gene uncertain. Between the trimmed V and J ends, which lost 5 bases and 0 bases, there was a span of 10 bases. CDR3 length equals 14 residues. CDR1 is MNHEY and CDR2 is SMNVEV in the germline V gene (reference sequence). The CDR3 is CASSKEGPNYGYTF. The DNA of the CDR3 is TGTGCCAGCAGTAAGGAGGGCCCTAACTATGGCTACACCTTC.

The V call is TRBV10-3, the J call TRBJ2-2; possible D gene TRBD2, 5 bases. The CDR3 sequence is 14 residues long. Trimming took off 6 bases at V and 1 base at J, with 9 bases between the two ends. Germline CDR1 reads ENHRY; CDR2 reads SYGVKD. Here the CDR3 reads CAIREAGNTGELFF. For the CDR3, the DNA is TGTGCCATCAGAGAGGCGGGGAACACCGGGGAGCTGTTTTTT.

The chain has TRBV4-1 and TRBJ2-7; D might be TRBD1 (6 bases). Germline-derived CDR1 and CDR2 are MGHRA and YSYEKL. V dropped 4 bases and J dropped 5 bases, with 18 bases sitting between them. The CDR3 has 15 residues. CDR3 bases: TGCGCCAGCAGCCTCAGTAGGGGGAAAGTGGACGAGCAGTACTTC. This sequence encodes CASSLSRGKVDEQYF.

The gene calls are TRBV12-5 and TRBJ2-5, with D perhaps matching TRBD1 (7 bases). The V end lost 2 bases, the J end lost 5 bases, and 9 bases lay between the germline ends. The V gene's germline CDR1 is LGHNT and CDR2 FRNRAP. The CDR3 consists of 13 residues. CDR3 loop: CASGLSGGETQYF. The CDR3, as DNA: TGTGCTAGTGGTTTGTCAGGGGGGGAGACCCAGTACTTC.

J is TRBJ1-1 and V is TRBV5-6; unclear D gene. Germline V gene data show CDR1 as SGHDT and CDR2 as YYEEEE. V was shortened by 0 bases and J by 4 bases, with 13 bases between the two germline ends. The CDR3 runs to 15 residues. CDR3 amino acids: CASSLDSRGSTEAFF. The CDR3, as DNA: TGTGCCAGCAGCTTGGACTCCCGAGGGAGCACTGAAGCTTTCTTT.

V usage is TRBV2 and J usage is TRBJ2-3; D may be TRBD2 (5 bases). Between the trimmed V and J ends, which lost 6 bases and 5 bases, there was a span of 21 bases. CDR3 size: 16 residues. Per germline, CDR1 SNHLY and CDR2 FYNNEI. CDR3 sequence: CASSAPFTGSRDTQYF. In DNA, the CDR3 is TGTGCCAGCAGCGCCCCGTTCACGGGAAGTAGAGATACGCAGTATTTT.

The rearrangement links TRBV27 to TRBJ1-6, with D possibly being TRBD1 (5 bases). Between the trimmed V and J ends, which lost 5 bases and 9 bases, there was a span of 20 bases. The germline V gene has CDR1 MNHEY and CDR2 SMNVEV (reference sequence). CDR3 size: 16 residues. This CDR3 reads CASSRGNPSIISPLHF. In DNA form, the CDR3 reads TGTGCCAGCAGTAGGGGCAACCCCTCTATAATTTCACCCCTCCACTTT.

The chain joins TRBV18 to TRBJ2-1; tentative D call: TRBD2 (6 bases). This CDR3 spans 16 amino acids. V lost 1 base and J 0 bases, leaving 10 bases between the germline ends. Germline-derived CDR1 and CDR2 are KGHSH and LQKENI. This CDR3 reads CASSPRGTYSYNEQFF. The CDR3 region has the DNA TGTGCCAGCTCACCACGCGGGACCTACTCCTACAATGAGCAGTTCTTC.

This clone occurred a few times. The chain links TRBV11-2 to TRBJ1-2; 8 bases agree with TRBD1. This CDR3 is built from 15 residues. From germline, CDR1 is SGHAT and CDR2 FQNNGV. V dropped 2 bases and J dropped 6; count of bases not matched to a gene: 8. The CDR3 coding sequence is TGTGCCAGCAGCTTACTTTATGACAGGGGTGATGGCTACACCTTC. Amino acids: CASSLLYDRGDGYTF.

This rearrangement joins TRBV5-1 to TRBJ2-2, with 10 bases that match TRBD1. This CDR3 region has 15 residues. The junction had 4 bases not matched to a gene; V was cut back by 2 bases and J by 6 bases. The V gene's germline CDR1 is SGHRS and CDR2 YFSETQ. CDR3 amino acids: CASSFRDRGSGELFF. The DNA for the CDR3 is TGCGCCAGCAGCTTCCGGGACAGGGGTTCCGGGGAGCTGTTTTTT.

This clone was counted between two and nine times. This sequence joins TRBV6-1 and TRBJ1-1, with D unresolved. The CDR3 contains 11 residues. Trimming shortened V by 6 bases and J by 5 bases, and 7 bases separated the two germline ends. Per germline, CDR1 MNHNS and CDR2 SASEGT. Here the CDR3 reads CASRSWTEAFF. CDR3 nucleotide sequence: TGTGCCAGCAGGAGTTGGACTGAAGCTTTCTTT.

The gene calls are TRBV28 and TRBJ2-3; 7 bases agree with TRBD1. The ends lost 6 bases at V and 4 bases at J; junction bases unmatched: 10. Germline V CDR1 and CDR2: MDHEN, SYDVKM. The CDR3 contains 15 residues. CDR3 residues: CASSATGFGADTQYF. In nucleotides, the CDR3 is TGTGCCAGCAGCGCGACAGGGTTTGGAGCAGATACGCAGTATTTT. The variable domain in full, completed from reference TRBV28 and TRBJ2-3, reads DVKVTQSSRYLVKRTGEKVFLECVQDMDHENMFWYRQDPGLGLRLIYFSYDVKMKEKGDIPEGYSVSREKKERFSLILESASTNQTSMYLCASSATGFGADTQYFGPGTRLTVL.

This CDR3 reads CASSLSGVSNYGYTF. The CDR3 DNA follows: TGTGCCAGCAGCTTAAGCGGCGTATCTAACTATGGCTACACCTTC. This chain links TRBV7-9 with TRBJ1-2; D remains unclear. The germline V and J ends were trimmed by 2 bases and 0 bases, with 10 bases remaining between them. Germline V CDR1 and CDR2: SEHNR, FQNEAQ (reference sequence). This CDR3 contains 15 residues. The variable domain in full, completed from reference TRBV7-9 and TRBJ1-2, reads DTGVSQNPRHKITKRGQNVTFRCDPISEHNRLYWYRQTLGQGPEFLTYFQNEAQLEKSRLLSDRFSAERPKGSFSTLEIQRTEQGDSAMYLCASSLSGVSNYGYTFGSGTRLTVV.

V and J are TRBV2 and TRBJ1-3; no clear D gene. Germline V lookup: CDR1 SNHLY, CDR2 FYNNEI. The CDR3 spans 14 residues. V was trimmed by 3 bases and J by 4 bases, leaving 10 bases between them. The DNA of the CDR3 is TGTGCCAGCAGTGATAAGATCGCAGGAAACACCATATATTTT. It translates to CASSDKIAGNTIYF.

The rearrangement links TRBV5-4 to TRBJ2-5; TRBD1 might be the D (6 bases). This CDR3 is 16 amino acids long. V shed 3 bases and J shed 5 bases, with 20 bases lying between them. Looked up from germline, CDR1 is SGHNT and CDR2 is YYREEE (reference sequence). The CDR3 spells CASSSLLARGMETQYF. CDR3 coding DNA: TGTGCCAGCAGCTCCCTTTTGGCCAGGGGTATGGAGACCCAGTACTTC.

The genes are TRBV11-3 and TRBJ2-1, with D perhaps matching TRBD2 (6 bases). CDR3 length equals 13 residues. V lost 1 base, J lost 10 bases, and 11 bases lay in between. The germline V gene has CDR1 SGHNT and CDR2 YENEEA. The CDR3 bases are TGTGCCAGCAGCTTAGTGGGCGCGGGGGAGCAGTTCTTC. Translated, it gives CASSLVGAGEQFF.

The gene calls are TRBV5-1 and TRBJ2-2, with D possibly called TRBD1 or TRBD2 (6 bases each). CDR1 SGHRS and CDR2 YFSETQ come from the germline V gene. The CDR3 extends over 15 amino acids. V lost 1 base and J lost 5, with 12 bases in between. The CDR3: CASSLRGAGTGELFF. The CDR3 region has the DNA TGCGCCAGCAGCTTGAGGGGGGCCGGAACCGGGGAGCTGTTTTTT.

The chain links TRBV7-9 to TRBJ1-6, with D maybe TRBD1 (5 bases). Germline V CDR1 and CDR2: SEHNR, FQNEAQ (reference sequence). This CDR3 region has 16 residues. The V gene lost 3 bases and the J gene lost 5 bases, with 14 bases spanning the gap. The CDR3 DNA reads as TGTGCCAGCAGCTTTAGGGGTGCGAGAGATAATTCACCCCTCCACTTT. It specifies CASSFRGARDNSPLHF.

This chain connects TRBV7-9 to TRBJ1-4; no clear D gene. Germline-derived CDR1 and CDR2 are SEHNR and FQNEAQ (reference sequence). Trimming removed 1 base at V and 2 bases at J, with 8 bases between. The CDR3 runs 15 residues. The DNA of the CDR3 is TGTGCCAGCAGCTTAGTAGGGCAGACTAATGAAAAACTGTTTTTT. Protein sequence: CASSLVGQTNEKLFF. Based on the CDR3 plus reference TRBV7-9 and TRBJ1-4, the full variable domain is DTGVSQNPRHKITKRGQNVTFRCDPISEHNRLYWYRQTLGQGPEFLTYFQNEAQLEKSRLLSDRFSAERPKGSFSTLEIQRTEQGDSAMYLCASSLVGQTNEKLFFGSGTQLSVL.

The chain couples TRBV6-1 to TRBJ1-5; no firm D call. This CDR3 is 14 amino acids long. Germline loops: CDR1 MNHNS, CDR2 SASEGT. Trimming stripped 3 bases from V and 2 bases from J, with 8 bases between. Here the CDR3 DNA reads TGTGCCAGCAGTGAGTTTGGGGGCAATCAGCCCCAGCATTTT. Protein sequence: CASSEFGGNQPQHF.

The chain employs TRBV7-2 and TRBJ2-2, with a tentative D call TRBD1 (5 bases). Germline V gene data show CDR1 as SGHTA and CDR2 as FQGNSA. The V gene lost 6 bases and the J gene lost 3 bases, with 11 bases spanning the gap. The CDR3 consists of 14 residues. CDR3 region: CASRPQGYTGELFF. CDR3 DNA: TGTGCCAGCAGACCCCAGGGATACACCGGGGAGCTGTTTTTT.